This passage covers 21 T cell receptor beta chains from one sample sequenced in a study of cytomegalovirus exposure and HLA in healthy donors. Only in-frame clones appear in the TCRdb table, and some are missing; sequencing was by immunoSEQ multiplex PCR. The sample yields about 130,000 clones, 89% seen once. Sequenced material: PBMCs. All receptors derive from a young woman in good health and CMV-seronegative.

CDR3 in amino acids: CASSLGNRGLAGKKFF. Here the CDR3 DNA reads TGTGCCAGCAGCTTAGGCAACAGGGGACTAGCGGGAAAGAAGTTCTTC. The chain joins TRBV7-6 to TRBJ2-1; 13 bases are a match to TRBD2. The germline V gene has CDR1 SGHVS and CDR2 FNYEAQ. The V and J ends lost 1 base and 14 bases, in that order; junction bases with no gene match: 11. The CDR3 spans 16 residues.

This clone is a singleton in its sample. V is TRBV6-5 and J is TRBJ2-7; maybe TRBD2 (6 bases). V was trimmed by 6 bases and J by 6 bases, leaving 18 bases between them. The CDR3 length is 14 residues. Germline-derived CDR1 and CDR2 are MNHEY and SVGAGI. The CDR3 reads CASRTGGRGLEQYF. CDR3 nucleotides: TGTGCCAGCAGGACTGGGGGGAGAGGTCTCGAGCAGTACTTC.

The CDR3 DNA sequence: TGTGCCAGCAGCTTAGGCGCAGCTAGCGGGAGCCTTAGCACCGGGGAGCTGTTTTTT. It yields the protein CASSLGAASGSLSTGELFF. The genes are TRBV13 and TRBJ2-2; 10 bases align to TRBD2. V trimming: 0 bases; J trimming: 4 bases; junction bases outside the gene matches: 11. The CDR3 is 19 residues long. In germline, CDR1 is PRHDT, CDR2 FYEKMQ (reference sequence).

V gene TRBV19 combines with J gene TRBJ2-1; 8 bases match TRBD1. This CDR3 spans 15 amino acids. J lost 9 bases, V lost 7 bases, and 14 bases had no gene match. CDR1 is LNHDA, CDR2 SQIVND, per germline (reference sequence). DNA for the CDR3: TGTGCCAGTACCATTACCCAGGGGGCGATGGGTGAGCAGTTCTTC. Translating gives CASTITQGAMGEQFF.

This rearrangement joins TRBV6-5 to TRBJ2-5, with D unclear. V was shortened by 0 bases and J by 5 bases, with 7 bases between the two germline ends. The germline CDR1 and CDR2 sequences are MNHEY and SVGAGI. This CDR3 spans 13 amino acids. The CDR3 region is CASSYSFRETQYF. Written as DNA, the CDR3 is TGTGCCAGCAGTTACTCATTCCGGGAGACCCAGTACTTC.

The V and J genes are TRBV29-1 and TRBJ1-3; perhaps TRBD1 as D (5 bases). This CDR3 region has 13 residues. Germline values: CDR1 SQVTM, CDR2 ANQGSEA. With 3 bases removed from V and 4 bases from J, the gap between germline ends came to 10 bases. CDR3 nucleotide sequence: TGCAGCGTTGAGGCGGGGCGAGGAAACACCATATATTTT. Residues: CSVEAGRGNTIYF.

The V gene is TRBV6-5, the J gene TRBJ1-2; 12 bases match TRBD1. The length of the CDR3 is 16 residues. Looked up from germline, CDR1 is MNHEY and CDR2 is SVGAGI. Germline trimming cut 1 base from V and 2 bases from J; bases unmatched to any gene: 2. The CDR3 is CASSYLGQGANYGYTF. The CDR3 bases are TGTGCCAGCAGTTACTTGGGACAGGGGGCCAACTATGGCTACACCTTC.

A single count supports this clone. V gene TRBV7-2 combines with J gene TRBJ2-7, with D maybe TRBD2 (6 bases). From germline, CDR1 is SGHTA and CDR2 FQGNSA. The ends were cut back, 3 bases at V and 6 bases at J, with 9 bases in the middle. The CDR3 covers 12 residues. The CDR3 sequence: CASSFQGGEQYF. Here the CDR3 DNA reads TGTGCCAGCAGCTTTCAGGGAGGCGAGCAGTACTTC.

CDR3: CASTLGEGPEQYF. The CDR3, as DNA: TGTGCCAGTACCCTGGGGGAGGGGCCCGAGCAGTACTTC. J is TRBJ2-7 and V is TRBV28, with TRBD2 matching 7 bases. CDR1 is MDHEN and CDR2 is SYDVKM in the germline V gene. The junction had 11 bases not matched to a gene; V was cut back by 9 bases and J by 6 bases. The CDR3 contains 13 residues.

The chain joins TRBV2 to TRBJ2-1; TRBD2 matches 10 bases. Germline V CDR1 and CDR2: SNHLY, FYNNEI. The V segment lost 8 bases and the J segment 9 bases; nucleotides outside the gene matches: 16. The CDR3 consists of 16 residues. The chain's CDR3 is CASPGSGRSRTSEQFF. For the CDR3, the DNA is TGTGCCAGCCCGGGTAGCGGGAGGTCCAGAACGAGTGAGCAGTTCTTC.

CDR3: CASSLLYRASNQPQHF. CDR3 DNA: TGCGCCAGCAGCCTGCTATACAGGGCTAGCAATCAGCCCCAGCATTTT. The rearrangement uses TRBV4-1 and TRBJ1-5; TRBD1 might be the D (6 bases). The V gene lost 4 bases and the J gene lost 0 bases, with 13 bases spanning the gap. This CDR3 is built from 16 residues. The germline V gene encodes CDR1 MGHRA and CDR2 YSYEKL.

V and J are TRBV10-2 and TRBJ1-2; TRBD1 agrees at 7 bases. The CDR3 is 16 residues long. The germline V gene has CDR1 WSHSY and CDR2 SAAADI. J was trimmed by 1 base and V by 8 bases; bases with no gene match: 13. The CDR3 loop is CASATGTAGVNYGYTF. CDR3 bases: TGCGCCAGCGCGACCGGGACAGCCGGGGTTAACTATGGCTACACCTTC.

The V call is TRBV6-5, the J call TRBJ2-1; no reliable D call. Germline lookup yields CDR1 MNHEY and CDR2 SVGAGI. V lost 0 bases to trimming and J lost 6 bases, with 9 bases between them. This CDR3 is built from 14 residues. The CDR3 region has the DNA TGTGCCAGCAGTTACTCTGGCAGCGCCAATGAGCAGTTCTTC. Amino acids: CASSYSGSANEQFF.

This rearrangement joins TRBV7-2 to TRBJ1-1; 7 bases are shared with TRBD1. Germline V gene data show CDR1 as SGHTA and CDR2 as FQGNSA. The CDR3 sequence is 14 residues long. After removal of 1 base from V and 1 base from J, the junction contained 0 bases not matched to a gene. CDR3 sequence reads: CASSLDRGNTEAFF. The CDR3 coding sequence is TGTGCCAGCAGCTTAGACAGGGGGAACACTGAAGCTTTCTTT.

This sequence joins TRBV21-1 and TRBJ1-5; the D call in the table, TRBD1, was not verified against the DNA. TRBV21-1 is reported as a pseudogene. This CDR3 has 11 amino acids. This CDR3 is CARTGRQPQHF. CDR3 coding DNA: TGTGCCAGGACAGGGCGTCAGCCCCAGCATTTT.

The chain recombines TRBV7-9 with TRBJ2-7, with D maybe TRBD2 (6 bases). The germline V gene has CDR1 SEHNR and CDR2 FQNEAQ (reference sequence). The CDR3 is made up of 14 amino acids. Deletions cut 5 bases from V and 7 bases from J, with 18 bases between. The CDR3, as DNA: TGTGCCAGCAGCCAGACTAGTCCTTGGATAGAGCAGTACTTC. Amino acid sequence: CASSQTSPWIEQYF. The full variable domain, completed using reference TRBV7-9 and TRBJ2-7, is DTGVSQNPRHKITKRGQNVTFRCDPISEHNRLYWYRQTLGQGPEFLTYFQNEAQLEKSRLLSDRFSAERPKGSFSTLEIQRTEQGDSAMYLCASSQTSPWIEQYFGPGTRLTVT.

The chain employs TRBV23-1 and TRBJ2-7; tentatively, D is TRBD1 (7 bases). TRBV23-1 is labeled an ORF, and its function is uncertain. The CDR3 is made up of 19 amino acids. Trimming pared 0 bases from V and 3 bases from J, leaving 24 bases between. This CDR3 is CASSQSYGRETGTIYEQYF. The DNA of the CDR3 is TGCGCCAGCAGTCAATCTTATGGTCGGGAGACAGGGACGATCTACGAGCAGTACTTC.

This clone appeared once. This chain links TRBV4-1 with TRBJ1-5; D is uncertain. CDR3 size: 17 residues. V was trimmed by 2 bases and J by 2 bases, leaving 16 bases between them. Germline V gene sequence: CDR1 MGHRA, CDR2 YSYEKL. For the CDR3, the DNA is TGCGCCAGCAGCCAACCCGGGAGAGAGGGAGGCAATCAGCCCCAGCATTTT. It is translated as CASSQPGREGGNQPQHF.

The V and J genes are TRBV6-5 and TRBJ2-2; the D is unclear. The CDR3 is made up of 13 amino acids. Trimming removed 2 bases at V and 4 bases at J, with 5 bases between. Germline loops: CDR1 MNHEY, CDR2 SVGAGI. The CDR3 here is CASSYSSTGELFF. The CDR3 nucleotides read TGTGCCAGCAGTTACAGTAGCACCGGGGAGCTGTTTTTT.

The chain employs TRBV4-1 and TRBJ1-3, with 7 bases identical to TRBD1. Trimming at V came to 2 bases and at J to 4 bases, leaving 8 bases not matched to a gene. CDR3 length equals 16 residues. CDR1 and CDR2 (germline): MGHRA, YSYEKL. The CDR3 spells CASSQPLGGEGNTIYF. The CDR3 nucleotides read TGCGCCAGCAGCCAACCTTTAGGGGGCGAGGGAAACACCATATATTTT.

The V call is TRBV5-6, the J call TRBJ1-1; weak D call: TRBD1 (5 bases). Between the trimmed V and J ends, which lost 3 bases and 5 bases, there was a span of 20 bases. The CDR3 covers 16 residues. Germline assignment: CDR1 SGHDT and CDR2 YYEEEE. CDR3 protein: CASSSWETGPWTEAFF. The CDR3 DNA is TGTGCCAGCAGCTCCTGGGAAACAGGACCTTGGACTGAAGCTTTCTTT.